This TCR beta chain derives from a study of cytomegalovirus exposure and HLA in healthy donors. Measured with immunoSEQ multiplex PCR; TCRdb has only the in-frame clones, and not every one. The table records under 200,000 clones, 85% to 90% of them present only once. Separate from the roughly 700-subject first cohort, the 120-subject validation cohort was the one that the donors belonged to. The CDR3 extends over 13 amino acids. Germline CDR1 MDHEN, CDR2 SYDVKM. Trimming stripped 7 bases from V and 0 bases from J, with 9 bases between. This chain joins TRBV28 and TRBJ1-1, with D unresolved. This sequence originates from a woman between 18 and 30 years old in good health and CMV-seropositive. The sequenced sample was PBMCs. The CDR3 reads CASTRSVNTEAFF. DNA of the CDR3: TGTGCCAGCACCCGCTCGGTGAACACTGAAGCTTTCTTT.